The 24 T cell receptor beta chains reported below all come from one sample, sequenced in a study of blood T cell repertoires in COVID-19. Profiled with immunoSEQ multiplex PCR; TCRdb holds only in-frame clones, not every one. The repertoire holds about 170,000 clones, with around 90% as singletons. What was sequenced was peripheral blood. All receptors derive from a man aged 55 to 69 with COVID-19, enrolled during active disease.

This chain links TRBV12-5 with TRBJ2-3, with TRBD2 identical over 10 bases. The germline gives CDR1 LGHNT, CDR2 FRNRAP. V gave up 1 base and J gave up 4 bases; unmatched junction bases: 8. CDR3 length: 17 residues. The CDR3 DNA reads TGTGCTAGTGGTTTGGGAAACAGCGGGAGGGGGGCAGATACGCAGTATTTT. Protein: CASGLGNSGRGADTQYF.

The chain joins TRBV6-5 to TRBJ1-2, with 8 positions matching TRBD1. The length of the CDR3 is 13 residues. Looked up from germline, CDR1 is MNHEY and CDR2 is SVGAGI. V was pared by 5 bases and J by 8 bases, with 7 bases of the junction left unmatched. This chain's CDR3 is CASSRLQGEGYTF. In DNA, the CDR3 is TGTGCCAGCAGTCGCCTACAGGGGGAGGGCTACACCTTC.

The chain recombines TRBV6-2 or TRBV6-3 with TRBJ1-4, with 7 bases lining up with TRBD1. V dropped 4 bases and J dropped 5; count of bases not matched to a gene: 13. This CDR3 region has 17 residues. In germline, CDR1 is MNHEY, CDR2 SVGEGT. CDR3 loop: CASSFRDSKRENEKLFF. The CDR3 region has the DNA TGTGCCAGCAGTTTCCGGGACAGCAAACGGGAAAATGAAAAACTGTTTTTT.

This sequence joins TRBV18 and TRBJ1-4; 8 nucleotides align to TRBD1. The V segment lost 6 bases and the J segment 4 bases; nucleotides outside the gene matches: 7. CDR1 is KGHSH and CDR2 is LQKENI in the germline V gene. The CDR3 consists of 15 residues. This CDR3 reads CASSRTGRDNEKLFF. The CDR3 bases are TGTGCCAGCTCGAGGACAGGGCGGGATAATGAAAAACTGTTTTTT.

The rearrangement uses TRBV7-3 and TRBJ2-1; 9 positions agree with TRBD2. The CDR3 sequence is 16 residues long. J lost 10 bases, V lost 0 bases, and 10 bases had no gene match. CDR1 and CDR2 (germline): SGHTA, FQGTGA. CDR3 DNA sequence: TGTGCCAGCAGCTTAACCCCCCTCCCTCTAGCGGGAGAGCAGTTCTTC. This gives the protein CASSLTPLPLAGEQFF. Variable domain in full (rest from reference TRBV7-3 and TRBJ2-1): GAGVSQTPSNKVTEKGKYVELRCDPISGHTALYWYRQSLGQGPEFLIYFQGTGAADDSGLPNDRFFAVRPEGSVSTLKIQRTERGDSAVYLCASSLTPLPLAGEQFFGPGTRLTVL.

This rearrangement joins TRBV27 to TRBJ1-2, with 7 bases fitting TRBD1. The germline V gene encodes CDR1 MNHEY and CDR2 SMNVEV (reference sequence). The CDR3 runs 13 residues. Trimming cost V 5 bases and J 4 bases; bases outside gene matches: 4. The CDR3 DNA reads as TGTGCCAGCAGTCAACAGGGGCCCTATGGCTACACCTTC. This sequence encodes CASSQQGPYGYTF.

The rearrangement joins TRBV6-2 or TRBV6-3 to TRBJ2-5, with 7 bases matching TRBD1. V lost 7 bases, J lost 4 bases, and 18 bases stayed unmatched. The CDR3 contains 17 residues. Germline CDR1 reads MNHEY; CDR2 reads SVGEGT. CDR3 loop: CASTPPRYTGDRETQYF. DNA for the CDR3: TGTGCCAGCACCCCGCCCCGGTATACAGGGGACAGAGAGACCCAGTACTTC.

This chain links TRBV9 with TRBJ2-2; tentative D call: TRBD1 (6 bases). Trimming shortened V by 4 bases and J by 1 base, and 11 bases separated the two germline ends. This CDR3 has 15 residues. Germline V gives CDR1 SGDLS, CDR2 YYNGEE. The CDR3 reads CASSIMGQNTGELFF. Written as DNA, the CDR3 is TGTGCCAGCAGCATAATGGGACAGAACACCGGGGAGCTGTTTTTT.

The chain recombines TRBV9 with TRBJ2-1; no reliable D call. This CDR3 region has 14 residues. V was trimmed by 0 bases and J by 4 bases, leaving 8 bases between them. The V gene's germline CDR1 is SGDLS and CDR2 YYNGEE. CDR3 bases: TGTGCCAGCAGCGTAGCGAGTTCTTACAATGAGCAGTTCTTC. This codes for CASSVASSYNEQFF. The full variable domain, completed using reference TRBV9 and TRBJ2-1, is DSGVTQTPKHLITATGQRVTLRCSPRSGDLSVYWYQQSLDQGLQFLIQYYNGEERAKGNILERFSAQQFPDLHSELNLSSLELGDSALYFCASSVASSYNEQFFGPGTRLTVL.

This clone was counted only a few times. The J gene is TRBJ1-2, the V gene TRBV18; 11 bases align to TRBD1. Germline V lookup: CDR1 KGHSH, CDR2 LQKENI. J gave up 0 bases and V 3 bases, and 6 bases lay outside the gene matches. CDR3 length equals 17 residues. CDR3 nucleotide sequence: TGTGCCAGCTCACCGTCAAGGACAGGGGGCTCTAACTATGGCTACACCTTC. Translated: CASSPSRTGGSNYGYTF.

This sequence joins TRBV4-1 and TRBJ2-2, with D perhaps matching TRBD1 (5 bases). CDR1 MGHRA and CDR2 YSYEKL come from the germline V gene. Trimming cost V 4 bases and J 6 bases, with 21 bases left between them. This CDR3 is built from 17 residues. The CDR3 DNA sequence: TGCGCCAGCAGCCGAACGGATCAGGGTCCGACGTCCGGGGAGCTGTTTTTT. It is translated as CASSRTDQGPTSGELFF.

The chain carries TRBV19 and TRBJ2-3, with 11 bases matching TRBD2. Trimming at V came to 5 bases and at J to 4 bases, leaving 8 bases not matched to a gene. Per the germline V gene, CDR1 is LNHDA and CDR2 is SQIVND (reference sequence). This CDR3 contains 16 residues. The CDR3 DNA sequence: TGTGCCAGTAGTGAACTAGCGGGAGTAGGCTCAGATACGCAGTATTTT. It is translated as CASSELAGVGSDTQYF.

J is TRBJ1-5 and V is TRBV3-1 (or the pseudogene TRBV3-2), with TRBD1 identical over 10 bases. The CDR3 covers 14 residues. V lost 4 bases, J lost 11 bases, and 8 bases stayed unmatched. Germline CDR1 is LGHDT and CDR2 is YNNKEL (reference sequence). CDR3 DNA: TGTGCCAGCAGCCGGGACAGGGGCTATGGGTCCCAGCATTTT. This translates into CASSRDRGYGSQHF.

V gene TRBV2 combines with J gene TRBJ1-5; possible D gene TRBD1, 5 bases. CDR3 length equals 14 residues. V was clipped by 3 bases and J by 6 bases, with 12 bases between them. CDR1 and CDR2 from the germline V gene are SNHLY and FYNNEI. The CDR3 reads CASSEMGGGQPQHF. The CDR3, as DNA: TGTGCCAGCAGTGAGATGGGGGGGGGTCAGCCCCAGCATTTT.

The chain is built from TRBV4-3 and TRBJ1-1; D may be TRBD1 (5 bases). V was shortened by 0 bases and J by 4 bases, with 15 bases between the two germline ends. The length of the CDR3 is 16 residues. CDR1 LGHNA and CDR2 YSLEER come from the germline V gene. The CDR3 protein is CASSQELARVSTEAFF. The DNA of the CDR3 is TGCGCCAGCAGCCAAGAGTTGGCCAGGGTGAGCACTGAAGCTTTCTTT.

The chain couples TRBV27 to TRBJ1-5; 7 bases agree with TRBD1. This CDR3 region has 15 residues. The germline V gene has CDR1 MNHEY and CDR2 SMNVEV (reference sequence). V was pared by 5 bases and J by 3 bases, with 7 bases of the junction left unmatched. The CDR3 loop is CASSPWDSINQPQHF. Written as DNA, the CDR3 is TGTGCCAGCAGTCCGTGGGACAGTATCAATCAGCCCCAGCATTTT.

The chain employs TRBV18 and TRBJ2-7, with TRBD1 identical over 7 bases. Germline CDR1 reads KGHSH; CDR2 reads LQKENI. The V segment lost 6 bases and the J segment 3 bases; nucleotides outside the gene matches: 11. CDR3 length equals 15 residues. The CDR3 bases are TGTGCCAGCTCGCCCGACAGGGAGCCCGGCTACGAGCAGTACTTC. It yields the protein CASSPDREPGYEQYF.

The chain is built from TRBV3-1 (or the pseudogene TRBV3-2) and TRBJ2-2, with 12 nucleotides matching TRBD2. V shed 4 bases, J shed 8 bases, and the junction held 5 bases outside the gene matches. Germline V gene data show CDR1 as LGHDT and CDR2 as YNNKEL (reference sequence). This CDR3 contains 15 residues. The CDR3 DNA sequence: TGTGCCAGCAGCCGGACTAGCGGGATTGCAGGGGAGCTGTTTTTT. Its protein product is CASSRTSGIAGELFF.

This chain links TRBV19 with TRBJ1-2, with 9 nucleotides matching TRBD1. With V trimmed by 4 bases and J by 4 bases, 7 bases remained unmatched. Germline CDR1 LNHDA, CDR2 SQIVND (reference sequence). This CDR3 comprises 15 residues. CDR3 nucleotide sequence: TGTGCCAGTAGTACCCCCGGGACAGGGAGCTATGGCTACACCTTC. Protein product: CASSTPGTGSYGYTF.

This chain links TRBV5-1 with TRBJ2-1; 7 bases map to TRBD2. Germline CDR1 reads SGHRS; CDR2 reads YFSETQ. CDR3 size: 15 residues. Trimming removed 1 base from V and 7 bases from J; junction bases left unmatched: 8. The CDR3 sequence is CASSLTGGGRNEQFF. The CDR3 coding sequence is TGCGCCAGCAGCTTGACGGGAGGTGGTCGAAATGAGCAGTTCTTC.

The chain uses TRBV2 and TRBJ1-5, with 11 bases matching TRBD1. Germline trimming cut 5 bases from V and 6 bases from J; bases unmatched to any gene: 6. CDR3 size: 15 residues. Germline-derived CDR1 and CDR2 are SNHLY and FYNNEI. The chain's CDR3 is CASSTGQGAGQPQHF. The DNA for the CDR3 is TGTGCCAGCAGTACCGGACAGGGGGCGGGTCAGCCCCAGCATTTT.

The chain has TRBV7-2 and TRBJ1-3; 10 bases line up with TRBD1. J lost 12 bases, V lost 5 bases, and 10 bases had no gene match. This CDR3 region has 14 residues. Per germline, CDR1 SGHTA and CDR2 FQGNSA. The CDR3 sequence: CASSNAGTGDLIYF. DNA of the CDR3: TGTGCCAGCAGCAACGCAGGGACAGGGGATCTCATATATTTT. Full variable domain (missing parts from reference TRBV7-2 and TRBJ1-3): GAGVSQSPSNKVTEKGKDVELRCDPISGHTALYWYRQSLGQGLEFLIYFQGNSAPDKSGLPSDRFSAERTGGSVSTLTIQRTQQEDSAVYLCASSNAGTGDLIYFGEGSWLTVV.

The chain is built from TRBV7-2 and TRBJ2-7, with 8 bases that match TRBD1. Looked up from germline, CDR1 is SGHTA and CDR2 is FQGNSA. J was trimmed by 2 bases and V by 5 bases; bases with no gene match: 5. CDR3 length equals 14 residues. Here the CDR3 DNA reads TGTGCCAGCAGCCTTGGGACAGGACCCTACGAGCAGTACTTC. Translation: CASSLGTGPYEQYF. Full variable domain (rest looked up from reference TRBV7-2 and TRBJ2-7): GAGVSQSPSNKVTEKGKDVELRCDPISGHTALYWYRQSLGQGLEFLIYFQGNSAPDKSGLPSDRFSAERTGGSVSTLTIQRTQQEDSAVYLCASSLGTGPYEQYFGPGTRLTVT.

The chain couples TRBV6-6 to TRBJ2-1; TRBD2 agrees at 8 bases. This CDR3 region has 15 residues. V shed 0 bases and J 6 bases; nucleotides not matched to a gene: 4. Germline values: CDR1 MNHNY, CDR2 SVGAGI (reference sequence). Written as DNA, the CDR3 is TGTGCCAGCAGTTACTCTCGCGGGGGGATCAATGAGCAGTTCTTC. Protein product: CASSYSRGGINEQFF.